Only a few counts were recorded for the clone carrying this T cell receptor (beta chain). Its target is unknown. This sample was included in a study of blood T cells in healthy people across ages. A second PCR of 7 to 11 cycles used a sample-barcoded 5' primer and a J-beta primer mix. MiXCR, run by TCRdb on the 5' RACE reads, gives a single entry per CDR3 protein. Among roughly 900,000 distinct CDR3 sequences listed, 29% were seen once. Study conclusions and caveats: Higher diversity and more naive CD4+ cells were features of long-lived donors, compared to aged donors. In older individuals, TCR beta diversity per million T cells was lower, falling roughly linearly with age.

V was clipped by 8 bases and J by 2 bases, with 28 bases between them. The V gene's germline CDR1 is MNHEY and CDR2 SVGEGT. The CDR3 loop spans 18 amino acids. This TCR was sampled from a woman at least 80 years old in good health. Sequencing was done on a sample of blood. The rearrangement joins TRBV6-2 or TRBV6-3 to TRBJ2-7; D may correspond to TRBD1 or TRBD2 (5 bases each). Here the CDR3 reads CASGHGRRHLGVTYEQYF. As DNA, the CDR3 is TGTGCCAGCGGACACGGGCGGAGACATCTCGGGGTAACCTACGAGCAGTACTTC.